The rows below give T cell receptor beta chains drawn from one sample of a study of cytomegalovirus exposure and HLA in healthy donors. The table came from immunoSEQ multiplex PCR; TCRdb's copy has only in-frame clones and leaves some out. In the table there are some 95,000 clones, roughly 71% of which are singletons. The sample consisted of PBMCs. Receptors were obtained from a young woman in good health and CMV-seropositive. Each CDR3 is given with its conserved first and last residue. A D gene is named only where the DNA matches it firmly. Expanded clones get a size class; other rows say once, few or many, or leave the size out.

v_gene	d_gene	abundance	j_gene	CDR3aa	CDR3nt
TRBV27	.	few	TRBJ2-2	CASSTPGQRNTGELFF	TGTGCCAGCAGTACCCCGGGACAACGTAACACCGGGGAGCTGTTTTTT
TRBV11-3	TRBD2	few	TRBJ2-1	CASSLGTSGRGLGDNEQFF	TGTGCCAGCAGCTTAGGTACTAGCGGAAGAGGTCTGGGTGACAATGAGCAGTTCTTC
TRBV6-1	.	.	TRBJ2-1	CASATGTGGGEQFF	TGTGCCAGCGCGACCGGGACTGGAGGCGGTGAGCAGTTCTTC
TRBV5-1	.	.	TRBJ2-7	CASSLAGSSYEQYF	TGCGCCAGCAGCTTGGCGGGTAGCTCCTACGAGCAGTACTTC
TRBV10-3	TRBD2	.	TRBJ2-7	CAIRSWTSGTYEQYF	TGTGCCATCAGATCATGGACTAGCGGTACCTACGAGCAGTACTTC
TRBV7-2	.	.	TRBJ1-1	CASSLGASYPEAFF	TGTGCCAGCAGCTTAGGAGCCTCGTACCCTGAAGCTTTCTTT
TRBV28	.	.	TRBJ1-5	CASSYPPRWGVSNQPQHF	TGTGCCAGCAGTTATCCCCCGAGATGGGGGGTTAGCAATCAGCCCCAGCATTTT
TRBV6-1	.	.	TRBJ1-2	CASSEDGRDDYYTF	TGTGCCAGCAGTGAAGATGGGCGAGACGATTACTACACCTTC
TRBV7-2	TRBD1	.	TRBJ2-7	CASSLRSGGTEQYF	TGTGCCAGCAGCTTAAGGTCAGGGGGTACGGAGCAGTACTTC
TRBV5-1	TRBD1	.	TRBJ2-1	CASSPGQGPYNEQFF	TGCGCCAGCAGCCCCGGACAGGGCCCCTACAATGAGCAGTTCTTC